This T cell receptor (beta chain) was profiled in a study of early T cells in non-severe SARS-CoV-2 infection. As for the study in general: Sequencing of unsorted whole blood was done on bulk RNA, leaving chains unpaired.

Each cDNA molecule carried a unique molecular identifier. TCRdb re-analysed the 5' RACE reads in MiXCR, keeping a single row per CDR3 protein. The sample yields roughly 31,000 distinct CDR3 sequences, over 8.5% seen once. Whole-study results and caveats: Sequences matched to VDJdb favored anti-spike CD8 responses, while private and CD4 specificities were missed.

Germline CDR1 and CDR2: LGHNA and YSLEER. V gave up 1 base and J gave up 4 bases, with 10 bases separating them. The CDR3 is 14 amino acids. A word on this clonotype: Its antigen is still unknown.

The chain is built from TRBV4-3 and TRBJ1-2, with a tentative D call TRBD1 (5 bases). Material: whole blood. The TCR comes from an adult who was a healthcare worker with PCR-confirmed SARS-CoV-2 infection or an uninfected control (not recorded which). The CDR3 here is CASSQGSGFYGYTF. The CDR3 DNA sequence: TGCGCCAGCAGCCAAGGATCAGGGTTCTATGGCTACACCTTC.